A single sample is the source of the 20 T cell receptor beta chains below, sequenced in a study of CD8 T cells in Susac syndrome. With random hexamers, reverse transcription was performed on about 0.45 to 1 ug of RNA. From the immunoSEQ multiplex PCR reads, TCRdb called clonotypes with MiXCR, one entry per CDR3 protein. The sample carries approximately 150,000 distinct CDR3 sequences, 90% to 95% recorded once. The sequencing sample was made of CD4+ T cells from PBMCs. These receptors all come from a human donor in good health.

The CDR3 nucleotides read TGCAGTGCTCCGACAGGAAGCGAGACCCAGTACTTC. Its protein is CSAPTGSETQYF. The chain is built from TRBV20-1 and TRBJ2-5, with D perhaps matching TRBD1 (6 bases). This CDR3 contains 12 residues. Trimming removed 5 bases from V and 5 bases from J, with 12 bases in between. CDR1 and CDR2 (germline): DFQATT, SNEGSKA (reference sequence).

The genes are TRBV29-1 and TRBJ2-1; 11 bases agree with TRBD1. Looked up from germline, CDR1 is SQVTM and CDR2 is ANQGSEA. After removal of 6 bases from V and 7 bases from J, the junction contained 11 bases not matched to a gene. The CDR3 sequence is 15 residues long. In nucleotides, the CDR3 is TGCAGCGTCCTTAAATGGGGACAGGGGGGTAATGAGCAGTTCTTC. Translating it yields CSVLKWGQGGNEQFF.

V usage is TRBV2 and J usage is TRBJ2-7, with 9 bases that match TRBD2. CDR3 size: 17 residues. Germline V gene sequence: CDR1 SNHLY, CDR2 FYNNEI. V gave up 3 bases and J gave up 4 bases; unmatched junction bases: 13. CDR3 in DNA: TGTGCCAGCAGTGACGGGTTGCTAGCGGGGATCGGGTACGAGCAGTACTTC. Amino acid sequence: CASSDGLLAGIGYEQYF.

This chain joins TRBV7-9 and TRBJ2-5; maybe TRBD2 (6 bases). Trimming shortened V by 4 bases and J by 7 bases, and 16 bases separated the two germline ends. The CDR3 consists of 14 residues. Germline CDR1 SEHNR, CDR2 FQNEAQ (reference sequence). The CDR3 coding sequence is TGTGCCAGCAGCTCAACACAACCCGGGAGGACCCAGTACTTC. Translated, it gives CASSSTQPGRTQYF.

V and J are TRBV7-2 and TRBJ1-4, with D perhaps TRBD1 (6 bases). This CDR3 is built from 14 residues. The V end lost 5 bases, the J end lost 7 bases, and 14 bases lay between the germline ends. Looked up from germline, CDR1 is SGHTA and CDR2 is FQGNSA. The DNA of the CDR3 is TGTGCCAGCAGCGTACAGGGATGGGGTGAAAAACTGTTTTTT. This codes for CASSVQGWGEKLFF.

The chain recombines TRBV20-1 with TRBJ2-3; TRBD2 matches 7 bases. Losses at the gene ends were 4 bases for V and 4 bases for J; bases not matched to a gene: 5. The CDR3 extends over 13 amino acids. The V gene's germline CDR1 is DFQATT and CDR2 SNEGSKA (reference sequence). The DNA for the CDR3 is TGCAGTGCTAAAAGCGGGGTCTCAGATACGCAGTATTTT. It specifies CSAKSGVSDTQYF.

V usage is TRBV5-8 and J usage is TRBJ2-5, with D possibly called TRBD1 or TRBD2 (5 bases each). V lost 6 bases and J 2 bases, leaving 14 bases between the germline ends. The length of the CDR3 is 14 residues. CDR1 SGHTS and CDR2 YDEGEE come from the germline V gene. The CDR3 spells CASNSWGIQETQYF. The CDR3 DNA is TGTGCCAGCAACTCTTGGGGGATTCAAGAGACCCAGTACTTC.

This clonotype was detected a few times. V gene TRBV27 combines with J gene TRBJ2-7, with 10 bases lining up with TRBD1. Germline CDR1 reads MNHEY; CDR2 reads SMNVEV (reference sequence). V dropped 5 bases and J dropped 3; count of bases not matched to a gene: 4. The CDR3 consists of 14 residues. CDR3 residues: CASSRDRGSYEQYF. The CDR3 DNA follows: TGTGCCAGCAGTCGGGACAGGGGAAGCTACGAGCAGTACTTC.

J is TRBJ2-2 and V is TRBV12-3 or TRBV12-4; D gene uncertain. The length of the CDR3 is 12 residues. With 5 bases removed from V and 6 bases from J, the gap between germline ends came to 7 bases. The DNA for the CDR3 is TGTGCCAGCAGTCCTGAATCCGGGGAGCTGTTTTTT. It translates to CASSPESGELFF.

V gene TRBV18 combines with J gene TRBJ1-1; D is perhaps TRBD1 (6 bases). There are 14 residues in the CDR3. Germline V gene data show CDR1 as KGHSH and CDR2 as LQKENI. Trimming left V 0 bases short and J 4 bases short, with 9 bases between. The CDR3 DNA follows: TGTGCCAGCTCACCACCCGGGGGGCCCACTGAAGCTTTCTTT. Translated, it gives CASSPPGGPTEAFF.

The chain couples TRBV7-8 to TRBJ1-2, with TRBD1 as a possible D gene (6 bases). V was clipped by 5 bases and J by 4 bases, with 17 bases between them. CDR1 is SGHVS, CDR2 FQNEAQ, per germline. The CDR3 contains 15 residues. CDR3 residues: CASSPYGGAGYGYTF. CDR3 nucleotides: TGTGCCAGCAGCCCCTATGGGGGGGCCGGCTATGGCTACACCTTC.

The chain links TRBV6-1 to TRBJ1-6; D is undetermined. Germline CDR1 and CDR2: MNHNS and SASEGT. V lost 11 bases and J lost 9, with 20 bases in between. The CDR3 is made up of 14 amino acids. CDR3: CAAFGGLSASPLHF. The CDR3 coding sequence is TGTGCCGCCTTTGGAGGCCTCTCGGCTTCACCCCTCCACTTT.

V and J are TRBV28 and TRBJ2-1; possibly TRBD1 for D (5 bases). The CDR3 extends over 14 amino acids. V was cut by 5 bases and J by 9 bases, with 17 bases left in between. Looked up from germline, CDR1 is MDHEN and CDR2 is SYDVKM. CDR3 sequence reads: CASSTPGLPGEQFF. The DNA of the CDR3 is TGTGCCAGCAGTACCCCAGGGCTACCGGGTGAGCAGTTCTTC.

V is TRBV30 and J is TRBJ1-2, with 7 bases aligning to TRBD1. V lost 3 bases and J lost 9; bases outside the gene matches: 10. CDR1 and CDR2 (germline): GTSNPN, SVGIG (reference sequence). This CDR3 comprises 13 residues. This CDR3 reads CAWSPRQGGSYTF. In DNA form, the CDR3 reads TGTGCCTGGAGCCCAAGACAGGGTGGTAGCTACACCTTC.

This sequence joins TRBV7-2 and TRBJ2-1, with TRBD1 matching over 9 bases. The CDR3 sequence is 15 residues long. The ends lost 0 bases at V and 7 bases at J; junction bases unmatched: 4. From germline, CDR1 is SGHTA and CDR2 FQGNSA. CDR3 in DNA: TGTGCCAGCAGCTTAGCGCGGGGACAGGGTAATGAGCAGTTCTTC. Protein product: CASSLARGQGNEQFF. Combining the CDR3 with reference TRBV7-2 and TRBJ2-1 gives the whole variable domain GAGVSQSPSNKVTEKGKDVELRCDPISGHTALYWYRQSLGQGLEFLIYFQGNSAPDKSGLPSDRFSAERTGGSVSTLTIQRTQQEDSAVYLCASSLARGQGNEQFFGPGTRLTVL.

The rearrangement links TRBV7-2 to TRBJ2-7; D tentatively reads TRBD1 or TRBD2 (5 bases each). The CDR3 contains 14 residues. Trimming took off 1 base at V and 2 bases at J, with 9 bases between the two ends. Looked up from germline, CDR1 is SGHTA and CDR2 is FQGNSA. The chain's CDR3 is CASSLGGKPYEQYF. CDR3 nucleotides: TGTGCCAGCAGCTTAGGGGGGAAGCCCTACGAGCAGTACTTC.

The CDR3 sequence is CATSDTGELFF. CDR3 bases: TGCGCCACCTCGGACACCGGGGAGCTGTTTTTT. The chain joins TRBV5-1 to TRBJ2-2; no clear D gene. The CDR3 sequence is 11 residues long. Germline loops: CDR1 SGHRS, CDR2 YFSETQ. The ends were cut back, 9 bases at V and 3 bases at J, with 6 bases in the middle.

The rearrangement links TRBV5-1 to TRBJ2-7, with unresolved D. The CDR3 runs to 14 residues. CDR1 is SGHRS, CDR2 YFSETQ, per germline. Trimming left V 0 bases short and J 5 bases short, with 12 bases between. The CDR3 region has the DNA TGCGCCAGCAGCTTGGGCGGAAGGCTAAACGAGCAGTACTTC. As protein: CASSLGGRLNEQYF.

This sequence joins TRBV2 and TRBJ1-2; 10 nucleotides align to TRBD1. V trimming: 8 bases; J trimming: 2 bases; junction bases outside the gene matches: 11. The CDR3 loop spans 16 amino acids. Germline CDR1 reads SNHLY; CDR2 reads FYNNEI. The CDR3 nucleotides are TGTGCCAGCGCCCAATTGGGACAGGGGAGGAACTATGGCTACACCTTC. Protein: CASAQLGQGRNYGYTF.

This clonotype has a handful of counts. The J gene is TRBJ2-2, the V gene TRBV5-5, with 7 positions matching TRBD1. The CDR3 length is 15 residues. Germline V gene data show CDR1 as SGHKS and CDR2 as YYEKEE (reference sequence). J lost 0 bases, V lost 4 bases, and 3 bases had no gene match. In nucleotides, the CDR3 is TGTGCCAGCAGCCAGGGACAGTCGAACACCGGGGAGCTGTTTTTT. This gives the protein CASSQGQSNTGELFF.